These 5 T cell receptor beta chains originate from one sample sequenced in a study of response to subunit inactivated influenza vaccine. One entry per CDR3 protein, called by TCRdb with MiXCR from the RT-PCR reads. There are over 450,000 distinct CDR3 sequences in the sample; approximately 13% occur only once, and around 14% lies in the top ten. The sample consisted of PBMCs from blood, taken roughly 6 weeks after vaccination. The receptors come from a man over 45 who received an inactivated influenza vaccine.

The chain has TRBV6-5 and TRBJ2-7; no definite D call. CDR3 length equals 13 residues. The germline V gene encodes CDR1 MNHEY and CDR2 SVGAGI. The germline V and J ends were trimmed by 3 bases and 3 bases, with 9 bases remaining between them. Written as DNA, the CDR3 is TGTGCCAGCAGTTATCACAGCAACTACGAGCAGTACTTC. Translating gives CASSYHSNYEQYF.

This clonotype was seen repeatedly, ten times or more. CDR3 loop: CATSWFREALEQYF. In DNA, the CDR3 is TGTGCCACCAGCTGGTTTCGAGAGGCCCTCGAGCAGTACTTC. This chain links TRBV15 with TRBJ2-7; no clear D gene. Germline CDR1 LNHNV, CDR2 YYDKDF (reference sequence). Trimming shortened V by 5 bases and J by 6 bases, and 17 bases separated the two germline ends. The CDR3 consists of 14 residues.

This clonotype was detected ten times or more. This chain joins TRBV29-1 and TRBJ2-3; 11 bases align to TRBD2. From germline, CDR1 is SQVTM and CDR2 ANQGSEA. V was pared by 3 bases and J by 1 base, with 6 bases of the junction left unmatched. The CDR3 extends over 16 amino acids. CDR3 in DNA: TGCAGCGTTGAGCGAACACTAGCGGGGGGCACAGATACGCAGTATTTT. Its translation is CSVERTLAGGTDTQYF.

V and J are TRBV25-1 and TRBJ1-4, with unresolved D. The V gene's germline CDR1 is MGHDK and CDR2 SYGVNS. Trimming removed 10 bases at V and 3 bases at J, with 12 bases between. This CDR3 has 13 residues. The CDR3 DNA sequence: TGTGCCACCGGTGAGGGATCTAATGAAAAACTGTTTTTT. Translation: CATGEGSNEKLFF.

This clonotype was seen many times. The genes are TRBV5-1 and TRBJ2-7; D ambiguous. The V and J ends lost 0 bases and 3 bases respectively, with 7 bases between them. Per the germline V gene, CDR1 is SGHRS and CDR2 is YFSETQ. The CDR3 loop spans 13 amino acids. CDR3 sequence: CASSLAGIYEQYF. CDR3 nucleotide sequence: TGCGCCAGCAGCTTGGCTGGGATCTACGAGCAGTACTTC.